This T cell receptor (beta chain) derives from a study of blood T cells in healthy people across ages. Findings of the study overall: The study regarded diversity estimates from one million T cells as underestimates. Among T cells, TCR beta diversity per million cells dropped roughly linearly as age rose.

The CDR3 runs to 14 residues. CDR1 and CDR2 (germline): DFQATT, SNEGSKA (reference sequence). V was shortened by 3 bases and J by 6 bases, with 15 bases between the two germline ends. Combining a sample-barcoded 5' primer with a J-beta primer mix, a second PCR ran for 7 to 11 cycles. From the 5' RACE reads, TCRdb called clonotypes with MiXCR, one entry per CDR3 protein. The sample holds about 780,000 distinct CDR3 sequences, less than 60% seen once. Notes on this clonotype: Its antigen is as yet unknown.

Source material: blood. The chain uses TRBV20-1 and TRBJ1-5; D might be TRBD1 (5 bases). The origin of this receptor is an elderly man in good health. Here the CDR3 DNA reads TGCAGTGCTAGTGTTCGGGGCGTGGGTCAGCCCCAGCATTTT. Its protein is CSASVRGVGQPQHF.